The present T cell receptor beta chain was sequenced within a study of OX40 agonist ivuxolimab in advanced cancers. Study-level background: Patients were given ivuxolimab, an antibody that agonizes OX40 (CD134). General study findings and limits: Averaging showed that CD8+ T cells had more expanded clones than CD4+ did. Some of the lowest clonal expansion was seen in partial responders at 0.1-3.0 mg/kg. Clonal expansion was seen in CD4+ and CD8+ blood T cells by week 6 at 0.1 to 3.0 mg/kg.

In the case of this clone: Antigen: not known.

CDR1 is MNHEY, CDR2 SMNVEV, per germline (reference sequence). This CDR3 comprises 16 residues. After removal of 5 bases from V and 5 bases from J, the junction contained 9 bases not matched to a gene. Clones were sequenced by immunoSEQ multiplex PCR, and TCRdb holds only the in-frame ones, with some missing. Among 130,000 or so clones listed, 90% were seen once. This TCR was sampled from an adult with an advanced solid tumor such as melanoma, head and neck, liver or kidney cancer. This specimen was CD4+ or CD8+ T cells sorted from blood, taken in a trial of the OX40 agonist ivuxolimab. V usage is TRBV27 and J usage is TRBJ1-1; TRBD1 agrees at 12 bases. Here the CDR3 DNA reads TGTGCCAGCAGTCCCCCCGGGACAGGGGGCCGGACTGAAGCTTTCTTT. Translated, it gives CASSPPGTGGRTEAFF.